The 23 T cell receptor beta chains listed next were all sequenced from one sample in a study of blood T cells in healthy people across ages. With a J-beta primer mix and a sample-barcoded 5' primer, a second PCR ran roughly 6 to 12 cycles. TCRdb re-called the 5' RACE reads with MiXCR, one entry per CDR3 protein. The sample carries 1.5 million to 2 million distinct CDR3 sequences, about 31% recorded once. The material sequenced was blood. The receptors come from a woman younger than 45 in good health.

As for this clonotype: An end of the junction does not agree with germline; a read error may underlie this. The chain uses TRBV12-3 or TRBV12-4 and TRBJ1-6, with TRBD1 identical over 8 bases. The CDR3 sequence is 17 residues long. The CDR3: CASSWDRSSSYNSPLHF. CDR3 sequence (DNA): TGCGCCAGCAGTTGGGACAGGAGCAGCTCCTATAATTCACCCCTCCACTTT.

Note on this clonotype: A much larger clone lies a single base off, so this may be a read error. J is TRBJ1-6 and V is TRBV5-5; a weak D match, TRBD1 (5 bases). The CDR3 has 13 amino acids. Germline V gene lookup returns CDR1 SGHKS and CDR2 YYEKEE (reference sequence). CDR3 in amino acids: CASSMLTDSPPHF. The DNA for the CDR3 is TGTGCCAGCAGTATGTTGACAGATTCACCCCCCCACTTT.

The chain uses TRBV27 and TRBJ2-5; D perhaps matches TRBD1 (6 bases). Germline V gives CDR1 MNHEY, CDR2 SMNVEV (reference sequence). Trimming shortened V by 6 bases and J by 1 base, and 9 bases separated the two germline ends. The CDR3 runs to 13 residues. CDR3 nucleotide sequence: TGTGCCAGCAGACCCAGGGGCCAAGAGACCCAGTACTTC. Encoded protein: CASRPRGQETQYF.

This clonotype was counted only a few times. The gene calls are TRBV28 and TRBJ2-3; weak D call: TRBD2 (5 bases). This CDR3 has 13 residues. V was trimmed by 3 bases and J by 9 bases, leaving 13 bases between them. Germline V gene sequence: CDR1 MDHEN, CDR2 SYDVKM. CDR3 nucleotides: TGTGCCAGCAGTTTTGGCGGGCGCGTGACGCAGTATTTT. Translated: CASSFGGRVTQYF.

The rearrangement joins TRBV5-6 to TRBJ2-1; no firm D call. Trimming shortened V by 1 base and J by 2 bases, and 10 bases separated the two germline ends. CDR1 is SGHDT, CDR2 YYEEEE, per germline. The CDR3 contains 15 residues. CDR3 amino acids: CASSLTRRTYNEQFF. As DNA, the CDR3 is TGTGCCAGCAGCTTGACTCGACGTACCTACAATGAGCAGTTCTTC.

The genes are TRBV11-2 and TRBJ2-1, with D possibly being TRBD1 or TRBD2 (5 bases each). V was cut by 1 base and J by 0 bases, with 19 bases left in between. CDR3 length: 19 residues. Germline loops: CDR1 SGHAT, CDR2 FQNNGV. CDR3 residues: CASSLGRDAIPSSYNEQFF. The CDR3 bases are TGTGCCAGCAGCTTAGGACGGGACGCAATCCCCAGCTCCTACAATGAGCAGTTCTTC.

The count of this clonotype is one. This CDR3 reads CASSVMGGATGELFF. The CDR3 DNA sequence: TGTGCCAGCAGTGTAATGGGGGGCGCCACCGGGGAGCTGTTTTTT. The chain is built from TRBV6-1 and TRBJ2-2; D may be TRBD1 or TRBD2 (6 bases each). Trimming left V 4 bases short and J 4 bases short, with 13 bases between. This CDR3 has 15 amino acids. CDR1 MNHNS and CDR2 SASEGT come from the germline V gene.

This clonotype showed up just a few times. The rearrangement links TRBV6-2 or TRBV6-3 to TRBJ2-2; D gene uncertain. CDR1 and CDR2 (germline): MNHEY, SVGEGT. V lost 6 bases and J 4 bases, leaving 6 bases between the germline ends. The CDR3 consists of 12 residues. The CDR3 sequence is CASSSFTGELFF. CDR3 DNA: TGTGCCAGCAGCTCCTTCACCGGGGAGCTGTTTTTT.

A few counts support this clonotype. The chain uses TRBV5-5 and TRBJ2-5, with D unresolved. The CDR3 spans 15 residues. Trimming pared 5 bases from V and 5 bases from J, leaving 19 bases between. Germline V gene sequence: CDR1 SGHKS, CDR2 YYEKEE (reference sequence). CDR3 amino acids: CASSPQTGVGETQYF. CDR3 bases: TGTGCCAGCAGTCCCCAGACCGGTGTAGGGGAGACCCAGTACTTC.

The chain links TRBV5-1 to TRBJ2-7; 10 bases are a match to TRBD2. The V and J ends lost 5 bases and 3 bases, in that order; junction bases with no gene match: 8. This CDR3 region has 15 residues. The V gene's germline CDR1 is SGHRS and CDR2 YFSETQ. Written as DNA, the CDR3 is TGCGCCAGCAGAATCGGACTAGCGGCGAACTACGAGCAGTACTTC. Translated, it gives CASRIGLAANYEQYF. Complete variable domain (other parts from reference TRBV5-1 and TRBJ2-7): KAGVTQTPRYLIKTRGQQVTLSCSPISGHRSVSWYQQTPGQGLQFLFEYFSETQRNKGNFPGRFSGRQFSNSRSEMNVSTLELGDSALYLCASRIGLAANYEQYFGPGTRLTVT.

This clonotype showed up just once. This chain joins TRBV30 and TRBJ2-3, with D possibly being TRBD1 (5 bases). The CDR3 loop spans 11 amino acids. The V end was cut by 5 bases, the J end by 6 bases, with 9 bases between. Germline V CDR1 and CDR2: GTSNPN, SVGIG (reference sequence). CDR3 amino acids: CAWGAEDTQYF. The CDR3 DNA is TGTGCCTGGGGGGCGGAGGATACGCAGTATTTT.

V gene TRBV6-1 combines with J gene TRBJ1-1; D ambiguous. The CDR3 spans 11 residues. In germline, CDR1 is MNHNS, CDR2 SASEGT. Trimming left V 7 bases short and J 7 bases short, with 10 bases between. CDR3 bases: TGTGCCAGCACCCCGACGGGTGAAGCTTTCTTT. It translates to CASTPTGEAFF.

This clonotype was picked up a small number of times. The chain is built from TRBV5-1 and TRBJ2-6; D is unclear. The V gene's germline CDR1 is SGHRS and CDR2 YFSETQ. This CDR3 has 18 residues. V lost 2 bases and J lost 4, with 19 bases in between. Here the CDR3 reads CASSLVSVVPMGANVLTF. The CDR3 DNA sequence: TGCGCCAGCAGCTTAGTCTCCGTAGTCCCGATGGGGGCCAACGTCCTGACTTTC.

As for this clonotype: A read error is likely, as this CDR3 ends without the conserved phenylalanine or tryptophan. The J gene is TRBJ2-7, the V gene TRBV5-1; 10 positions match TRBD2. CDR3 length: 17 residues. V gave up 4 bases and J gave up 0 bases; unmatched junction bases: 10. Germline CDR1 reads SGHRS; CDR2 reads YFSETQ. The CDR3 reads CASSPDGLAAGSYEQYC. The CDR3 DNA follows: TGCGCCAGCAGCCCTGATGGACTAGCGGCCGGCTCCTACGAGCAGTACTGC.

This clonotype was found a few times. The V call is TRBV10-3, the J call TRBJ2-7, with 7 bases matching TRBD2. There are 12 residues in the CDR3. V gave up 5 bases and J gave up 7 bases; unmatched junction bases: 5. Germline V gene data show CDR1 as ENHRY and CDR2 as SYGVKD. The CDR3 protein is CAISPGGREQYF. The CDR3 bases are TGTGCCATCAGTCCGGGGGGAAGGGAGCAGTACTTC.

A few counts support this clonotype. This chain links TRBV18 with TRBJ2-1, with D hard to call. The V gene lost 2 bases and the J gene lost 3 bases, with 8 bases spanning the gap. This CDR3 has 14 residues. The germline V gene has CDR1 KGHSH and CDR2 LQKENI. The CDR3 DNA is TGTGCCAGCTCACCAAACCAGGTCTACAATGAGCAGTTCTTC. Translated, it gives CASSPNQVYNEQFF.

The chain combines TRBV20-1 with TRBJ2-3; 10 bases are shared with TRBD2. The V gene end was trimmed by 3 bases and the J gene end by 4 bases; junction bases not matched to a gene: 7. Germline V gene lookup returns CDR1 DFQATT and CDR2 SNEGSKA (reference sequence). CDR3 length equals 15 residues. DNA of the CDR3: TGCAGTGCTAGTGGGTCTAGCGGGAGCTCAGATACGCAGTATTTT. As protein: CSASGSSGSSDTQYF.

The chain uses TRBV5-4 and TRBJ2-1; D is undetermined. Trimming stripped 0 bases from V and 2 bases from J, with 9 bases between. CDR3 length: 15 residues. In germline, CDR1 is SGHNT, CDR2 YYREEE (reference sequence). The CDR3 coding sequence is TGTGCCAGCAGCTTGGGTCAGAATACCTACAATGAGCAGTTCTTC. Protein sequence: CASSLGQNTYNEQFF.

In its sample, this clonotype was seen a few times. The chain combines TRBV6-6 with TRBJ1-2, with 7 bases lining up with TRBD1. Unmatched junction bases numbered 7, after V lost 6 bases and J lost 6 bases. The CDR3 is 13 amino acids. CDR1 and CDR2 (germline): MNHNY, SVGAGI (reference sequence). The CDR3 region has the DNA TGTGCCAGCAGAACGGGACAGACTGATGGCTACACCTTC. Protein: CASRTGQTDGYTF.

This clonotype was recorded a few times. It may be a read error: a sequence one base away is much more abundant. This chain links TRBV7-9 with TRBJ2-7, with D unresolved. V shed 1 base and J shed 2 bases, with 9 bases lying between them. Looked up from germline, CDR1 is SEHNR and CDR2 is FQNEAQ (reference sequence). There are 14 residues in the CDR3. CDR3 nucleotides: TGTGCCAGCAGCTTAGGGCAGGACCCCTACGAGCAGTACTTC. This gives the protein CASSLGQDPYEQYF.

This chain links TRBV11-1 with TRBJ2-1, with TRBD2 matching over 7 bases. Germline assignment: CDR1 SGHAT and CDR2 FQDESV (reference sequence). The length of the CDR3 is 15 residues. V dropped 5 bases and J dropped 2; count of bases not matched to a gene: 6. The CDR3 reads CASSGPGGAYNEQFF. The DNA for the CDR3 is TGTGCCAGCAGCGGCCCGGGGGGAGCCTACAATGAGCAGTTCTTC.

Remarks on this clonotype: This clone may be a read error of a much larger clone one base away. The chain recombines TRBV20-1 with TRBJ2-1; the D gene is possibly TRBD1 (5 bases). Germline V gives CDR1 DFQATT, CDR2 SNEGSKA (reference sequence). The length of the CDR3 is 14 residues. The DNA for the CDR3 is TGCAACGGCCTTATAGGGGTCGTTATCGATGAGCAGTTCTTC. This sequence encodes CNGLIGVVIDEQFF.

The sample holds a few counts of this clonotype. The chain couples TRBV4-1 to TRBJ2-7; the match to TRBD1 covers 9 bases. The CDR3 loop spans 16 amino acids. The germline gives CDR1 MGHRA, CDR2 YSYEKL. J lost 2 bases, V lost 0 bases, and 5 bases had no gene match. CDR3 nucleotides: TGCGCCAGCAGCCAAGAGGGACAGGGACCCCCCTACGAGCAGTACTTC. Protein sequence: CASSQEGQGPPYEQYF.